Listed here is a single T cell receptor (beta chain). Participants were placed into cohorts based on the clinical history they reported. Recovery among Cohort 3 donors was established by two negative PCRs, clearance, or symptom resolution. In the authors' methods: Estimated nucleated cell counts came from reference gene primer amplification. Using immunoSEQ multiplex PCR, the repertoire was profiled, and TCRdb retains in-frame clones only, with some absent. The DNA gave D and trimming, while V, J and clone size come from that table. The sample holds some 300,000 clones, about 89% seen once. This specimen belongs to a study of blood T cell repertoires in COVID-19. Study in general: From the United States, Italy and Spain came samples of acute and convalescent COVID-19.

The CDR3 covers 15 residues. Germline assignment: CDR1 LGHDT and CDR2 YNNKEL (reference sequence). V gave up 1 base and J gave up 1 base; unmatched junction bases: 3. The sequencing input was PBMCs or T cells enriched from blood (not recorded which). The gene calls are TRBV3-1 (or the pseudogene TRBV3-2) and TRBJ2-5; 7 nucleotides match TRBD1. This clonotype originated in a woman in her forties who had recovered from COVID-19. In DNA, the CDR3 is TGTGCCAGCAGCCAAGGGGGGACAGTCCAAGAGACCCAGTACTTC. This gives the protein CASSQGGTVQETQYF.